This T cell receptor beta chain emerged from a study of blood T cell repertoires in COVID-19. Unmatched junction bases numbered 4, after V lost 4 bases and J lost 8 bases. Germline V lookup: CDR1 SGHRS, CDR2 YFSETQ. The CDR3 has 13 amino acids. Only one count was recorded for this clone. Produced via immunoSEQ multiplex PCR; TCRdb's table is partial and in-frame only. The table has about 190,000 clones, approximately 82% seen once. The clonotype was recovered from an elderly woman with active or convalescent COVID-19. The chain employs TRBV5-1 and TRBJ2-1; 9 bases map to TRBD2. Sequenced sample: peripheral blood. CDR3 sequence (DNA): TGCGCCAGCAGCGAGGTAGCGGGGGATGAGCAGTTCTTC. Its translation: CASSEVAGDEQFF.